This T cell receptor (beta chain) derives from a study of control samples from healthy donors and cancer patients. The assay was immunoSEQ multiplex PCR, and TCRdb's table has in-frame clones only and misses some. The sample consists of roughly 86,000 clones, approximately 93% of them appearing once. The clonotype was recovered from a woman aged 25 to 39 in good health. The sequencing sample was made of blood.

CDR3 DNA sequence: TGTGCCAGCAGCTTAGGGGGTTCCAATGAGCAGTTCTTC. Residues: CASSLGGSNEQFF. This chain connects TRBV7-2 to TRBJ2-1; D unclear. CDR3 length: 13 residues. V was pared by 1 base and J by 6 bases, with 7 bases between. Germline V gene sequence: CDR1 SGHTA, CDR2 FQGNSA.